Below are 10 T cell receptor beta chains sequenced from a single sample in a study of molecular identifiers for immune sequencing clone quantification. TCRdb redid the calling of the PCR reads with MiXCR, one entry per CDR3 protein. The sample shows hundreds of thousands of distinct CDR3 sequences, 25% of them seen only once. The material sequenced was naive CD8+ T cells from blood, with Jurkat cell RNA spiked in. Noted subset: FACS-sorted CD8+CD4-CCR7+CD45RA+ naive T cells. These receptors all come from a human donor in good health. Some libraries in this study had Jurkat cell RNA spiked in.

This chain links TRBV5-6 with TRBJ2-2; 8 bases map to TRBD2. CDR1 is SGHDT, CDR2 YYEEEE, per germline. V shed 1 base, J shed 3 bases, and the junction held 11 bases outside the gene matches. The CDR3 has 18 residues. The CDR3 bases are TGTGCCAGCAGCTTGATAATCGTGGGACTAGAGGACACCGGGGAGCTGTTTTTT. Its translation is CASSLIIVGLEDTGELFF.

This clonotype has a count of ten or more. The CDR3 loop reads CASSLDRSSYNEQFF. The CDR3 nucleotides read TGTGCCAGCAGCCTGGACAGGAGCTCCTACAATGAGCAGTTCTTC. The gene calls are TRBV7-2 and TRBJ2-1; 7 bases match TRBD1. CDR3 length: 15 residues. In germline, CDR1 is SGHTA, CDR2 FQGNSA. J gave up 0 bases and V 5 bases, and 4 bases lay outside the gene matches.

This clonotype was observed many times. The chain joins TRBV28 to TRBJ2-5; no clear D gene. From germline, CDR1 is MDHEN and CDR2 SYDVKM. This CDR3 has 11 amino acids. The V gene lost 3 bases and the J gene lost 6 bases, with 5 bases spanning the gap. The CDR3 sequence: CASSLSKTQYF. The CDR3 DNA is TGTGCCAGCAGTTTGTCAAAGACCCAGTACTTC.

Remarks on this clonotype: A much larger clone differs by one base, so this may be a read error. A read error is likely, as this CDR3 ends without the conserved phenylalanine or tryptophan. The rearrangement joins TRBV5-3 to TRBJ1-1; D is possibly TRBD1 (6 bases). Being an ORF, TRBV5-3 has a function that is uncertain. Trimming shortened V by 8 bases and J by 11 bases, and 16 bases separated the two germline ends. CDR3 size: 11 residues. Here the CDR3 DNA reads TGTGCCAGCAGCCGGGGGCTCGACGCTTTCTCT. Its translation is CASSRGLDAFS.

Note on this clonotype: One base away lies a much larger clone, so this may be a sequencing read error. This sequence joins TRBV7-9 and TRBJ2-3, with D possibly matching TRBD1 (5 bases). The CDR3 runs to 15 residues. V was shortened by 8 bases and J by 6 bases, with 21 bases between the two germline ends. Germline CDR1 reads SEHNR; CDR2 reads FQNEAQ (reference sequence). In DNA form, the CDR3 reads TGTGCCAGCTTGAAGGGGAATACTGCCCCCGATACGCAGTATTTT. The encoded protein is CASLKGNTAPDTQYF. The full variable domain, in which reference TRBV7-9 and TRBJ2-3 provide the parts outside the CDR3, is DTGVSQNPRHKITKRGQNVTFRCDPISEHNRLYWYRQTLGQGPEFLTYFQNEAQLEKSRLLSDRFSAERPKGSFSTLEIQRTEQGDSAMYLCASLKGNTAPDTQYFGPGTRLTVL.

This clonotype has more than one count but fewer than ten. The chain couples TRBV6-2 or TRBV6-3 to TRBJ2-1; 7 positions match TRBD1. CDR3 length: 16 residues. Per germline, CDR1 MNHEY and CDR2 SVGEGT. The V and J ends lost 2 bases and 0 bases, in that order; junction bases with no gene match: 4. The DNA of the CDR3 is TGTGCCAGCAGTTACAGGGGGCACGGCTCCTACAATGAGCAGTTCTTC. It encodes CASSYRGHGSYNEQFF.

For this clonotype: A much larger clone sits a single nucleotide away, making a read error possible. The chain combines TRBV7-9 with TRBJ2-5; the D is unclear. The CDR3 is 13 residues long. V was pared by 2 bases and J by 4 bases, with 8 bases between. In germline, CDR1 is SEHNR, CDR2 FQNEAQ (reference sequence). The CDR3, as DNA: TGTGCCAGCAGCTTACAGAGTGGAGAGACCCAGTACTTC. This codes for CASSLQSGETQYF.

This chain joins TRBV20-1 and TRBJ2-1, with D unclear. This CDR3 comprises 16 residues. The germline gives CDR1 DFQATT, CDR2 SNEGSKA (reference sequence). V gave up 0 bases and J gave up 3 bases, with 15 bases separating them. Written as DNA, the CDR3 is TGCAGTGCTAGAGATCGCCTAGTTCATCTCTACAATGAGCAGTTCTTC. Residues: CSARDRLVHLYNEQFF.

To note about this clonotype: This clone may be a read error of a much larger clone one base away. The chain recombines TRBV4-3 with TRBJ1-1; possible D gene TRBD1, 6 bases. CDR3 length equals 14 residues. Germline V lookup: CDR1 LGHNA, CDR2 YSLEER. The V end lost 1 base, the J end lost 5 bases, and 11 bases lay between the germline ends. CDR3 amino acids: CASSQGVQGTEAFF. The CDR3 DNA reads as TGCGCCAGCAGCCAAGGGGTACAGGGAACTGAAGCTTTCTTT.

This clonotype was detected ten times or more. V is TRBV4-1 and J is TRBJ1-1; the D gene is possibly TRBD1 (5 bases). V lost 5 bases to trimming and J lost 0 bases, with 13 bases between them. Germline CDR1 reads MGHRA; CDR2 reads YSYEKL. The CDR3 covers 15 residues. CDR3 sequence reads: CASSSRQNMNTEAFF. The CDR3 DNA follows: TGCGCCAGCAGCTCGCGACAGAACATGAACACTGAAGCTTTCTTT.